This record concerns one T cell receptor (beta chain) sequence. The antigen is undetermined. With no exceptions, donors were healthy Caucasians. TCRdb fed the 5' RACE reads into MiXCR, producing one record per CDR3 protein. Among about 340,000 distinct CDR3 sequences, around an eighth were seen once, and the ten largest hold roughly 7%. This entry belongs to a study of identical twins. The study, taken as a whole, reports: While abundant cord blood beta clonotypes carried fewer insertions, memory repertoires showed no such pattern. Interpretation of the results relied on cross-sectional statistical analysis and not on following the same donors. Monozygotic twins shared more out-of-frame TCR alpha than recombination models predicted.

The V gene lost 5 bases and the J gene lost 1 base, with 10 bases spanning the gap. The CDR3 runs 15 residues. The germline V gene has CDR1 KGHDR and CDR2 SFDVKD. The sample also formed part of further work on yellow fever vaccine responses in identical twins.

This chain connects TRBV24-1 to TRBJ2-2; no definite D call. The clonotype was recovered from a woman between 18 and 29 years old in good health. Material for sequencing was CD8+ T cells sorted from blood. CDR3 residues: CATSVATWNTGELFF. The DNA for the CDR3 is TGTGCCACCAGTGTCGCCACCTGGAACACCGGGGAGCTGTTTTTT.